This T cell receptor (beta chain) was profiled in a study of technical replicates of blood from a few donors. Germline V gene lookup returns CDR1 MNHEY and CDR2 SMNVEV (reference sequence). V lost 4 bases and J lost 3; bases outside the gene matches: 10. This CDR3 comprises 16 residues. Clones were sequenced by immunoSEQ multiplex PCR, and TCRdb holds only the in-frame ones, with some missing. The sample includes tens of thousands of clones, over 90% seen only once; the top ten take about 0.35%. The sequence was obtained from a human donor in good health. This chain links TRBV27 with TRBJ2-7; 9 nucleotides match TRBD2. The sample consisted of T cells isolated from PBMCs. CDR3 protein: CASSSPSSGTSYEQYF. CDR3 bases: TGTGCCAGCAGTTCCCCTTCTAGCGGGACGAGCTACGAGCAGTACTTC.